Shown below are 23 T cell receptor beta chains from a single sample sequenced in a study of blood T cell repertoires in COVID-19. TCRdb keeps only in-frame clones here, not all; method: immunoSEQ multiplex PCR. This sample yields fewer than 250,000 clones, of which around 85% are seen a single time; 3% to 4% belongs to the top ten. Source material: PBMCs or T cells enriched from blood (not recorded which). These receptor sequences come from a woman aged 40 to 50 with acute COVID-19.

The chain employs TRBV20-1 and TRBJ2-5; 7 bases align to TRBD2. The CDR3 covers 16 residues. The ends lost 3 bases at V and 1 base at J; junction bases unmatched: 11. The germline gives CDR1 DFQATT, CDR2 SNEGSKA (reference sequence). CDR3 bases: TGCAGTGCTAGTTCCCCAGGAGCGGGAATCCAAGAGACCCAGTACTTC. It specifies CSASSPGAGIQETQYF.

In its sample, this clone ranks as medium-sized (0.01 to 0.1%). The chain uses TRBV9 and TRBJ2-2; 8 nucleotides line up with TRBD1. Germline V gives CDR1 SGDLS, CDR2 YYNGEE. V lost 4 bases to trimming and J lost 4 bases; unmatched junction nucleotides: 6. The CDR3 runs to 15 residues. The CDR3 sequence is CASSFSQGATGELFF. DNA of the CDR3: TGTGCCAGCAGCTTTAGTCAGGGGGCCACCGGGGAGCTGTTTTTT.

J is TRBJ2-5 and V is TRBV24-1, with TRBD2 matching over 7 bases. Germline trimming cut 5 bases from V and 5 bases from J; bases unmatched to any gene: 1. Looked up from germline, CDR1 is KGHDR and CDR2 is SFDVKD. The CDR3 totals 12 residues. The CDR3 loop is CATSVGGETQYF. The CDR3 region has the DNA TGTGCCACCAGTGTGGGGGGGGAGACCCAGTACTTC.

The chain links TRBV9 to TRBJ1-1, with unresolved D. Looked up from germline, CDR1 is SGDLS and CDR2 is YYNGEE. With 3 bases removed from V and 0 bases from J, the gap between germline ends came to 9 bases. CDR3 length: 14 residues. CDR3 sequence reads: CASSGLGVNTEAFF. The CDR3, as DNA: TGTGCCAGCAGCGGTTTAGGAGTGAACACTGAAGCTTTCTTT.

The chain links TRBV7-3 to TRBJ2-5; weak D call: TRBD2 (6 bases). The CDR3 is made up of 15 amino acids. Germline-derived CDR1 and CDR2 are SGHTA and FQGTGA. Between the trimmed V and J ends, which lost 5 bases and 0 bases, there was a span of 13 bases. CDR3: CASSPRGGNQETQYF. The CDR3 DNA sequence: TGTGCCAGCAGCCCTAGAGGCGGGAACCAAGAGACCCAGTACTTC.

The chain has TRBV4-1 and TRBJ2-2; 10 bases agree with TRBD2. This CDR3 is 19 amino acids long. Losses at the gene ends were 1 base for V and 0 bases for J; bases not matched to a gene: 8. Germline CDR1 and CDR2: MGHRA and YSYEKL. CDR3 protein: CASSQAPLAGGSNTGELFF. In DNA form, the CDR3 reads TGCGCCAGCAGCCAAGCCCCCTTAGCGGGAGGCTCGAACACCGGGGAGCTGTTTTTT.

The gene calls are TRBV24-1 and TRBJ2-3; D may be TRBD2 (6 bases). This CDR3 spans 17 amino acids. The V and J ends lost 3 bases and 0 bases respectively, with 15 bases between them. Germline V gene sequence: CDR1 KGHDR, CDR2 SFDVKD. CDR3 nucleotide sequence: TGTGCCACCAGTGATAACGGGAGAGGCACGAGCACAGATACGCAGTATTTT. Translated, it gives CATSDNGRGTSTDTQYF.

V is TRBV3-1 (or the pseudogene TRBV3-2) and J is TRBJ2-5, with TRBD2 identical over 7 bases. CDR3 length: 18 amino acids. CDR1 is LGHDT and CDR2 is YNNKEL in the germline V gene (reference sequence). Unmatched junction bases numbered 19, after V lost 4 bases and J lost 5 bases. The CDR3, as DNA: TGTGCCAGCAGCCGAGCCCTCGGAGGCCCCGGGGGAGGGGAGACCCAGTACTTC. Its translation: CASSRALGGPGGGETQYF.

Written as DNA, the CDR3 is TGTGCCTGGAGTAAGGGGATGAACACTGAAGCTTTCTTT. Its translation is CAWSKGMNTEAFF. The chain is built from TRBV30 and TRBJ1-1, with D possibly matching TRBD1 (5 bases). Trimming shortened V by 2 bases and J by 0 bases, and 7 bases separated the two germline ends. The CDR3 has 13 residues. Germline CDR1 is GTSNPN and CDR2 is SVGIG (reference sequence).

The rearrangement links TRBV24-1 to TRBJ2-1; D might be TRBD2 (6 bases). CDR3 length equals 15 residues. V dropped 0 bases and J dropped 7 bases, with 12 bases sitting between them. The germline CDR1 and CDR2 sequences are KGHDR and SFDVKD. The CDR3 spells CATSDLMTGENEQFF. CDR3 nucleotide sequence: TGTGCCACCAGTGATTTGATGACGGGGGAGAATGAGCAGTTCTTC.

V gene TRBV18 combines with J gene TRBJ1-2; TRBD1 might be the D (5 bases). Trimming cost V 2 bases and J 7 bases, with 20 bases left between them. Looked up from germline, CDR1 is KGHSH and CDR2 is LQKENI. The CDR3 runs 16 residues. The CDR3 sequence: CASSPLSLGASSGYTF. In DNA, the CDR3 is TGTGCCAGCTCACCATTATCTCTTGGGGCTTCGAGTGGCTACACCTTC.

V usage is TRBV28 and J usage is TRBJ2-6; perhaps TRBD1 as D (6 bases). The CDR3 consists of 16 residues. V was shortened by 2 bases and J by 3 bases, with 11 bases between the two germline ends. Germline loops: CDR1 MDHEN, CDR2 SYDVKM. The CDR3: CASSLMGARGANVLTF. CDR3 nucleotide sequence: TGTGCCAGCAGTTTAATGGGGGCGCGTGGGGCCAACGTCCTGACTTTC.

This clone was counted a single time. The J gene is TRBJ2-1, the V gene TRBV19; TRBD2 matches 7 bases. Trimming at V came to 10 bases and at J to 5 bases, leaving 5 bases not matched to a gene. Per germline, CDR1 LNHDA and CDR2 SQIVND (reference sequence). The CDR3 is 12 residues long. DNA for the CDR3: TGTGCCACCTCTAGCGGCCACAATGAGCAGTTCTTC. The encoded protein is CATSSGHNEQFF.

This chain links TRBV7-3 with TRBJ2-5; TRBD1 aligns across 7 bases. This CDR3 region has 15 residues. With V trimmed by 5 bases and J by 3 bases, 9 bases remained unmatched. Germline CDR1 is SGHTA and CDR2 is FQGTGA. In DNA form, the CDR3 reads TGTGCCAGCAGCCAGACCGGGACAGAAAAAGAGACCCAGTACTTC. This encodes CASSQTGTEKETQYF.

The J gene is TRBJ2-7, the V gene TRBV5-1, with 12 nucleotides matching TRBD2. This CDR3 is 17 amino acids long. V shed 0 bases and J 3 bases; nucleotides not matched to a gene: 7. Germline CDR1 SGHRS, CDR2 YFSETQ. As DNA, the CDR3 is TGCGCCAGCAGCTTGGGACTAGCGGGAGTAGGGAACTACGAGCAGTACTTC. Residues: CASSLGLAGVGNYEQYF.

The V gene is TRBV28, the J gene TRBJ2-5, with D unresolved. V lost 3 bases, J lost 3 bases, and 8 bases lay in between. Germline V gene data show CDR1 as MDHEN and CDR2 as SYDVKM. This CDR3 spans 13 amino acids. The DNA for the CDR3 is TGTGCCAGCAGTTTGGCACAAAAAGAGACCCAGTACTTC. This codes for CASSLAQKETQYF. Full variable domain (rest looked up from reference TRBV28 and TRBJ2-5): DVKVTQSSRYLVKRTGEKVFLECVQDMDHENMFWYRQDPGLGLRLIYFSYDVKMKEKGDIPEGYSVSREKKERFSLILESASTNQTSMYLCASSLAQKETQYFGPGTRLLVL.

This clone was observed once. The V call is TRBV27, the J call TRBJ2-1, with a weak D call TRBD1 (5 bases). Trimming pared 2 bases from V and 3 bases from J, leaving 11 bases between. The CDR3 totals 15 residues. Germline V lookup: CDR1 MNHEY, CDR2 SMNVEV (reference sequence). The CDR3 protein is CASSLGAGIYNEQFF. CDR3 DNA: TGTGCCAGCAGTTTAGGGGCAGGGATCTACAATGAGCAGTTCTTC.

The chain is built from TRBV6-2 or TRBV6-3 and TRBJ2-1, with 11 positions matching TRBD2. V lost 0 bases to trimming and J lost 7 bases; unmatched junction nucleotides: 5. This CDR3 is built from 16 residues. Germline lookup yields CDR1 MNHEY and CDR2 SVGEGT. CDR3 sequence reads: CASSYSLAGGRNEQFF. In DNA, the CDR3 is TGTGCCAGCAGTTACTCCCTAGCGGGAGGAAGGAATGAGCAGTTCTTC.

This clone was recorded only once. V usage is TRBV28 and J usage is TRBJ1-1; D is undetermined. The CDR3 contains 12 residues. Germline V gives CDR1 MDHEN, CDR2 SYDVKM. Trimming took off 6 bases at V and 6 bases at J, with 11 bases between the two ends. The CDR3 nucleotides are TGTGCCAGCAGAGTCGACGGAGCTGAAGCTTTCTTT. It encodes CASRVDGAEAFF.

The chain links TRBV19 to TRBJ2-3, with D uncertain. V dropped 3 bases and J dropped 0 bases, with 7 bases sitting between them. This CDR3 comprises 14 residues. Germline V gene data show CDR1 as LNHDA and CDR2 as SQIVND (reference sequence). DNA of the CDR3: TGTGCCAGTAGTATGTCAGAAAGCACAGATACGCAGTATTTT. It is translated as CASSMSESTDTQYF.

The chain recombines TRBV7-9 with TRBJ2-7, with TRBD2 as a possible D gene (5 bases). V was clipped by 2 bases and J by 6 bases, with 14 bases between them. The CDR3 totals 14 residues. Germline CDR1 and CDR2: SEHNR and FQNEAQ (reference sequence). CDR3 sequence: CASSLTSLRGEQYF. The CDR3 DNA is TGTGCCAGCAGCTTAACGTCCCTCCGGGGCGAGCAGTACTTC.

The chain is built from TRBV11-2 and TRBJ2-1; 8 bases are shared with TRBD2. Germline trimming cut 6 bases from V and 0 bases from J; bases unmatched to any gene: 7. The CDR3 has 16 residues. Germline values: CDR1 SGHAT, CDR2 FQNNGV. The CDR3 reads CASSYRAGVSYNEQFF. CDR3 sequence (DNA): TGTGCCAGCAGTTACAGAGCGGGGGTCTCCTACAATGAGCAGTTCTTC. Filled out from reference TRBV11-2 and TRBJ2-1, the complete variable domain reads EAGVAQSPRYKIIEKRQSVAFWCNPISGHATLYWYQQILGQGPKLLIQFQNNGVVDDSQLPKDRFSAERLKGVDSTLKIQPAKLEDSAVYLCASSYRAGVSYNEQFFGPGTRLTVL.

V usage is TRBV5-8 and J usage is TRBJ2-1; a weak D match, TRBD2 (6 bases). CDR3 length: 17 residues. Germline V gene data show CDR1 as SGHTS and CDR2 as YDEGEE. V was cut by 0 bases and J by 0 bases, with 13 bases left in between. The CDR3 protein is CASSLAHSGSSYNEQFF. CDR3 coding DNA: TGTGCCAGCAGCTTGGCCCATAGCGGCAGCTCCTACAATGAGCAGTTCTTC.